This T cell receptor beta chain was sequenced in a study of cytomegalovirus exposure and HLA in healthy donors. General study points: TCR beta sequences reportedly predicted the HLA-A and HLA-B alleles of most subjects accurately.

Researchers ran the PCR with 60 Vbeta and 13 Jbeta primers. Produced via immunoSEQ multiplex PCR; TCRdb's table is partial and in-frame only. The repertoire holds roughly 100,000 clones, with approximately 70% as singletons. Points on this clone: Its antigen is still unknown.

CDR3 length: 12 amino acids. V lost 5 bases and J lost 4, with 9 bases in between. In germline, CDR1 is SNHLY, CDR2 FYNNEI. Sequences were obtained from PBMCs. The sequence came from a man aged 25-45 years in good health and CMV-seropositive. This chain links TRBV2 with TRBJ2-7; possibly TRBD1 for D (5 bases). The CDR3 protein is CASSQGKYEQYF. The CDR3, as DNA: TGTGCCAGCAGTCAGGGCAAATACGAGCAGTACTTC.